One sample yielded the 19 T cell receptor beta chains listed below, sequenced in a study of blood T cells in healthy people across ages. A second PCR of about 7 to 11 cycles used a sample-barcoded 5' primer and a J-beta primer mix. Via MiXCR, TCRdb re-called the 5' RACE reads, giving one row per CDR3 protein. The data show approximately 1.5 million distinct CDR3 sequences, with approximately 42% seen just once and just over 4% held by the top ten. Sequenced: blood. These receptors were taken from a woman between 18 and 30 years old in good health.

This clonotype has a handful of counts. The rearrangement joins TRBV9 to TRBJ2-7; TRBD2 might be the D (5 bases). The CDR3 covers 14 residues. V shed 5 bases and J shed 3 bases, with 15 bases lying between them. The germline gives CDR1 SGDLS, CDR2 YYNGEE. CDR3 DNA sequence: TGTGCCAGCAGTGAAGGAGCGGAGGACTACGAGCAGTACTTC. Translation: CASSEGAEDYEQYF.

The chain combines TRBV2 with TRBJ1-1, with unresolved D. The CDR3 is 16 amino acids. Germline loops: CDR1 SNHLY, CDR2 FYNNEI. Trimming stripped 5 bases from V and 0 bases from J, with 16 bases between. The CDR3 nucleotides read TGTGCCAGCAGTCAGGTGCAGCAGGTGCTGAACACTGAAGCTTTCTTT. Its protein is CASSQVQQVLNTEAFF.

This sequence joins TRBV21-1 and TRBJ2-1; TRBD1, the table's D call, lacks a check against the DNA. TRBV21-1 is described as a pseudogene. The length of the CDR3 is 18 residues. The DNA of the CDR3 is TGTGCCAGCAGCAAAGCTAGGGGCAGAGGAGGATCCTACAATGAGCAGTTCTTC. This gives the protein CASSKARGRGGSYNEQFF.

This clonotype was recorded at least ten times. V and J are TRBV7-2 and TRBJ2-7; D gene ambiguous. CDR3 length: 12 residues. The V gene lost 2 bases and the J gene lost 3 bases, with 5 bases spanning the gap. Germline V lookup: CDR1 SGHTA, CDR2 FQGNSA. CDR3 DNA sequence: TGTGCCAGCAGCTTATCTTACTACGAGCAGTACTTC. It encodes CASSLSYYEQYF.

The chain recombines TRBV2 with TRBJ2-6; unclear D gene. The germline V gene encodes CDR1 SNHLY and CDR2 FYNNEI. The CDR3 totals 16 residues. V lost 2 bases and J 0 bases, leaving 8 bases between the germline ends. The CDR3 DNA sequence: TGTGCCAGCAGTGAACGGTGGGGCTCTGGGGCCAACGTCCTGACTTTC. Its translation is CASSERWGSGANVLTF.

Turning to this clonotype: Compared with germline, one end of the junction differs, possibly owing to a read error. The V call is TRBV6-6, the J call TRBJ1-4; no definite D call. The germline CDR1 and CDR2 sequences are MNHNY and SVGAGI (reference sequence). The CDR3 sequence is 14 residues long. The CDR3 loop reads CAGSYGVENEKLFF. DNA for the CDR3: TGTGCCGGCAGTTACGGGGTGGAAAATGAAAAACTGTTTTTT.

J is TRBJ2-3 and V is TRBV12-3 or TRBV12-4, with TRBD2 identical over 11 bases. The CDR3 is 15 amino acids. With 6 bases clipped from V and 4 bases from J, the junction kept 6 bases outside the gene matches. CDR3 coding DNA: TGTGCCAGCAGCGAACATAGCGGGAGGGCAGATACGCAGTATTTT. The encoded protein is CASSEHSGRADTQYF.

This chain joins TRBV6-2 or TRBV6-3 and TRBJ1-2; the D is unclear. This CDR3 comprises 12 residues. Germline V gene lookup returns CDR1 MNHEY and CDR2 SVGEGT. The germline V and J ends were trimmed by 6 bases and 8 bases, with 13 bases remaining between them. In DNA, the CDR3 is TGTGCCAGCAGCCCCTATCGCGGGGGCTACACCTTC. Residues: CASSPYRGGYTF.

CDR3 coding DNA: TGTGCCAGCAGGGCTGATCATACCAATCAGCCCCAGCATTTT. It yields the protein CASRADHTNQPQHF. This sequence joins TRBV2 and TRBJ1-5; D not certain. There are 14 residues in the CDR3. The V end lost 6 bases, the J end lost 3 bases, and 12 bases lay between the germline ends. Germline-derived CDR1 and CDR2 are SNHLY and FYNNEI.

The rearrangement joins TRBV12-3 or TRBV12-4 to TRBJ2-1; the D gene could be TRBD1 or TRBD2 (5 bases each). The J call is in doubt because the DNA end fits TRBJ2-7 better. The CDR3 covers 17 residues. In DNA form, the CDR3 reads TGTGCCAGCAGTTTAGAGAGTTGGGGGAGCTCCTACAATGAGCAGTACTTC. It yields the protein CASSLESWGSSYNEQYF.

DNA of the CDR3: TGTGCCAGCAGTGAAGCGCTGACAGACTACGAGCAGTACTTC. This gives the protein CASSEALTDYEQYF. V is TRBV2 and J is TRBJ2-7; tentatively, D is TRBD1 (5 bases). V was clipped by 0 bases and J by 3 bases, with 9 bases between them. The CDR3 is 14 amino acids. Germline-derived CDR1 and CDR2 are SNHLY and FYNNEI.

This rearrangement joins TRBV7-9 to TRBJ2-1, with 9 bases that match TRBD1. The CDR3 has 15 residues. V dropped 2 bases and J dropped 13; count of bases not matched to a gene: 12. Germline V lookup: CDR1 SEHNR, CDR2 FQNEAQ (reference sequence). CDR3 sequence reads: CASSLRGQGSKTQFF. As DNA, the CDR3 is TGTGCCAGCAGCTTAAGAGGACAGGGGAGTAAGACCCAGTTCTTC.

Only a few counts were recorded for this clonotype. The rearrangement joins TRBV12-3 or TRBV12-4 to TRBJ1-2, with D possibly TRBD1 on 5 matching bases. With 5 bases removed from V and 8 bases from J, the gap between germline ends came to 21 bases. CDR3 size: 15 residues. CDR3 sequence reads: CASSQTGLSILGYTF. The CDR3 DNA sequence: TGTGCCAGCAGTCAAACGGGACTATCTATTCTCGGCTACACCTTC.

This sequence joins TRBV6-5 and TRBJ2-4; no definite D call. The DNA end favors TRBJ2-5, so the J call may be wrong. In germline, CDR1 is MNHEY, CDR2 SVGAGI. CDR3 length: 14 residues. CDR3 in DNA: TGTGCCAGCAGTTACGCCGGGCAGACGAAGACCCAGTACTTC. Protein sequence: CASSYAGQTKTQYF.

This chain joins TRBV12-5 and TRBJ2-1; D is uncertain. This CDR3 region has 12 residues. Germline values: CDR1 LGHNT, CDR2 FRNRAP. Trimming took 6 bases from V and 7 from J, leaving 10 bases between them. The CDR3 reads CASGWSFNEQFF. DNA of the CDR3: TGTGCTAGTGGCTGGAGTTTTAATGAGCAGTTCTTC.

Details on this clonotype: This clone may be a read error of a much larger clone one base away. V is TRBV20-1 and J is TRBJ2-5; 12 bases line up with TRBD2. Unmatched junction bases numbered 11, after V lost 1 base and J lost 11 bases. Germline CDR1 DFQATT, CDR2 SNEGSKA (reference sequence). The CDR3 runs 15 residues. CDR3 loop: CSARGLAGVGNEQYF. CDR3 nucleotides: TGCAGTGCTAGAGGACTAGCGGGAGTTGGCAATGAGCAGTACTTC.

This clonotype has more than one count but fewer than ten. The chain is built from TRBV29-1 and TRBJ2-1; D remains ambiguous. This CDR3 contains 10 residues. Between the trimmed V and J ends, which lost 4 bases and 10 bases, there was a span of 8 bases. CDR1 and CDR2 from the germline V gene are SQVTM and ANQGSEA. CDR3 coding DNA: TGCAGCGTTGTTGCGGACGAGCAGTTCTTC. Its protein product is CSVVADEQFF.

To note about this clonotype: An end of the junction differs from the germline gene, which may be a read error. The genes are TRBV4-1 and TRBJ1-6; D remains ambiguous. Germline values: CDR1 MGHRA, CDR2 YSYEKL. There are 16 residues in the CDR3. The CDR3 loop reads CASSQVWSPYNSPLHF. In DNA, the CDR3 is TGTGCCAGCAGCCAGGTTTGGAGCCCCTATAATTCACCCCTCCACTTT.

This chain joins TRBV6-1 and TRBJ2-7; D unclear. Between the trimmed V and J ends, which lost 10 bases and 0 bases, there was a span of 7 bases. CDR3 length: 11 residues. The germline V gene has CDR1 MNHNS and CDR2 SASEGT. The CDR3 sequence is CAMDDSYEQYF. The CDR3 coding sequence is TGTGCCATGGACGACTCCTACGAGCAGTACTTC.